A selection of T cell receptor beta chains follows, all from one sample in a study of blood T cell repertoires in COVID-19. The method was immunoSEQ multiplex PCR; TCRdb's version includes in-frame clones alone and lacks a portion of them. Among approximately 110,000 clones, approximately 74% were seen once, and the ten largest hold about 5.5%. Sequencing input: peripheral blood. The receptor set was obtained from a man older than 75 with COVID-19, enrolled during active disease. The CDR3 runs from the conserved cysteine through the conserved F or W. Size is stated for part of the rows, as once, few or many counts, or as a class when the clone is expanded.

v_gene	abundance	j_gene	CDR3aa
TRBV7-8	-	TRBJ2-1	CASSHSGGSVSYNEQFF
TRBV5-1	-	TRBJ2-7	CASSLGSQGPLSYEQYF
TRBV28	-	TRBJ2-7	CASSSSGTSGRYEQYF
TRBV24-1	-	TRBJ2-1	CATSDLRVSGSNEQFF
TRBV23-1	-	TRBJ2-7	CASSQPQGKRVYEQYF
TRBV28	few	TRBJ1-2	CASTQGLNYGYTF
TRBV27	-	TRBJ1-2	CASKRTGGNYGYTF
TRBV15	-	TRBJ2-7	CATSLGLAGSYEQYF
TRBV7-3	-	TRBJ2-5	CASSSTGPPATQYF
TRBV4-2	-	TRBJ2-1	CASSQRGGSSYNEQFF
TRBV6-2/TRBV6-3	once	TRBJ2-1	CASSRTSQNYNEQFF
TRBV7-2	-	TRBJ2-7	CASSSGRNYEQYF
TRBV7-2	-	TRBJ2-7	CASSLESGRVYEQYF
TRBV5-6	once	TRBJ1-5	CASSLAGGNQPQHF
TRBV5-1	-	TRBJ1-2	CASSGGQGGNYGYTF
TRBV29-1	many	TRBJ2-2	CSVEDRGPYTGELFF
TRBV18	-	TRBJ2-3	CASSPGMEGTDTQYF
TRBV7-6	-	TRBJ2-1	CASSQTSGSFHNEQFF
TRBV18	few	TRBJ1-6	CASSPPGQLYNSPLHF
TRBV19	-	TRBJ2-3	CASSPISGGTDTQYF
TRBV6-5	-	TRBJ1-2	CASRKTGGGGYTF
TRBV12-3/TRBV12-4	-	TRBJ1-1	CASSLGGWTEAFF
TRBV2	-	TRBJ2-1	CASSATAGGSLRPFF
TRBV28	-	TRBJ2-1	CASSFPAYGLSYNEQFF
TRBV6-5	once	TRBJ2-7	CASSLSGGSSYEQYF
TRBV6-5	-	TRBJ1-1	CASSLTGVSEAFF